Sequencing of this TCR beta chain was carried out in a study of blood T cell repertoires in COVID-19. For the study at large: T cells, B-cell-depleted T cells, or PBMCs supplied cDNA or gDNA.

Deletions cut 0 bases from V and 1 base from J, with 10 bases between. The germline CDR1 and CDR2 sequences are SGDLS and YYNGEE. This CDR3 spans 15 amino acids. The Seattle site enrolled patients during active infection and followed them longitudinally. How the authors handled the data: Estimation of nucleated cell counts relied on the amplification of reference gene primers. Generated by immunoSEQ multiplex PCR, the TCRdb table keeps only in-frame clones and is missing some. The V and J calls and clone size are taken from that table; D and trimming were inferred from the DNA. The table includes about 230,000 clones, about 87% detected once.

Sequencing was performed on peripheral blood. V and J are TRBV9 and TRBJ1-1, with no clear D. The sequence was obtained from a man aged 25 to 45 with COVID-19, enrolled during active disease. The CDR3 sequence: CASSVVGTSNTEAFF. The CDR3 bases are TGTGCCAGCAGCGTAGTGGGCACCTCGAACACTGAAGCTTTCTTT.